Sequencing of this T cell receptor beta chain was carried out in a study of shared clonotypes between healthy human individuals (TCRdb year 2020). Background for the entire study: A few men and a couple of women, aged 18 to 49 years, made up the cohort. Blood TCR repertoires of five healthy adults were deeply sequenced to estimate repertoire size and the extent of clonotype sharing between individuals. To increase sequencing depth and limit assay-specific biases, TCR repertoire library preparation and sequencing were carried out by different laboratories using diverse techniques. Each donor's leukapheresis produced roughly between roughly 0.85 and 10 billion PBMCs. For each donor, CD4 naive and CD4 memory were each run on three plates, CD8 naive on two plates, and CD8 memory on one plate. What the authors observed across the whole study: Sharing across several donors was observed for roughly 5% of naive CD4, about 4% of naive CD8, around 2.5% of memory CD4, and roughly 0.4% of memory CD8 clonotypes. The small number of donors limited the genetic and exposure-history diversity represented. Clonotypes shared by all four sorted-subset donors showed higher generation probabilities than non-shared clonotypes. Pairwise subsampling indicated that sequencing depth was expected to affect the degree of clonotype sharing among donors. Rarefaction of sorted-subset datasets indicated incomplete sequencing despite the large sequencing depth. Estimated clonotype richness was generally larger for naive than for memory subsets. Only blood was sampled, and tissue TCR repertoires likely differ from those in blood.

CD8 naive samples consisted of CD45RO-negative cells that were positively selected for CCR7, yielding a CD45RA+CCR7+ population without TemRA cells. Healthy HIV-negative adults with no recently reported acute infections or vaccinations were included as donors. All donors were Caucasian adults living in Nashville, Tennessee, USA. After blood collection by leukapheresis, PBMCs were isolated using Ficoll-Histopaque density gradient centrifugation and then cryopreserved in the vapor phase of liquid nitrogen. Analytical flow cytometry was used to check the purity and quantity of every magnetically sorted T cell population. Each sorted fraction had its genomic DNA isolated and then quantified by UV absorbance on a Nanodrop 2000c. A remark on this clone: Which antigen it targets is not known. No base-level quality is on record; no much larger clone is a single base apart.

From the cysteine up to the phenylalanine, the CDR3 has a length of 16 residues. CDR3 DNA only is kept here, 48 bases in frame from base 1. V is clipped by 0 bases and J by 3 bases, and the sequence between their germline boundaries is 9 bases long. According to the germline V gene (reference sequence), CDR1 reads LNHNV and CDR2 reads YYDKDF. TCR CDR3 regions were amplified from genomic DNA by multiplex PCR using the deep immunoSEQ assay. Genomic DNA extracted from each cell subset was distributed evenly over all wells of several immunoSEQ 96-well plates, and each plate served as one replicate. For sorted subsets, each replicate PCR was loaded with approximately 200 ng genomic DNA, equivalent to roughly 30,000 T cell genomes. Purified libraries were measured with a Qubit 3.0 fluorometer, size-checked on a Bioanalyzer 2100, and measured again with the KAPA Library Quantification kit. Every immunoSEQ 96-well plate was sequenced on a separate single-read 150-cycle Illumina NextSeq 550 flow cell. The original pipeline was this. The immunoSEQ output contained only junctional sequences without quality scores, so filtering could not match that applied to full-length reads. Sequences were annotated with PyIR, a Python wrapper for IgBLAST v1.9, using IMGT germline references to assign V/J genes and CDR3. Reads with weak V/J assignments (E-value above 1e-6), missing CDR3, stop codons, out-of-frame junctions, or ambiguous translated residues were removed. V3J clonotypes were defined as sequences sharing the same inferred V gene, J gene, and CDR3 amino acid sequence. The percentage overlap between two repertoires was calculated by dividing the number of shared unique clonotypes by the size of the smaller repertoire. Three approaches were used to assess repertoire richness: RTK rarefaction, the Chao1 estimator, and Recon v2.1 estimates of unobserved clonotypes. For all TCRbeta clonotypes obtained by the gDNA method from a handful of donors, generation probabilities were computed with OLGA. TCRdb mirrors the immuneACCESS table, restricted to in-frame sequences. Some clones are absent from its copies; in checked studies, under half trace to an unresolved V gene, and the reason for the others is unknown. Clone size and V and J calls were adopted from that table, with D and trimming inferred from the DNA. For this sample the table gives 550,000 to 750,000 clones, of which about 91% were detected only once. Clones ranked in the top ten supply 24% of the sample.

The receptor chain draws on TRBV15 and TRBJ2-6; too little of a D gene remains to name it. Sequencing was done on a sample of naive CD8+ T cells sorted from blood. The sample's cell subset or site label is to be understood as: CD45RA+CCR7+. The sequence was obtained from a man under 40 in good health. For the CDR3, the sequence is CATSRDSLSGANVLTF. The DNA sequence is TGTGCCACCAGCAGAGACTCTTTGAGTGGGGCCAACGTCCTGACTTTC. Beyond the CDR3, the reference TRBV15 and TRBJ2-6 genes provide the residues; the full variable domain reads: DAMVIQNPRYQVTQFGKPVTLSCSQTLNHNVMYWYQQKSSQAPKLLFHYYDKDFNNEADTPDNFQSRRPNTSFCFLDIRSPGLGDTAMYLCATSRDSLSGANVLTFGAGSRLTVL.